A selection of T cell receptor beta chains follows, all from one sample in a study of shared clonotypes between healthy human individuals. Data came from immunoSEQ multiplex PCR; TCRdb stores just in-frame clones and leaves some out. The sample lists 2 million to 2.5 million clones; approximately 94% were seen once. Input material: naive CD4+ T cells sorted from blood. These receptors all come from a man aged 18 to 35 in good health. The CDR3 runs from the conserved cysteine through the conserved F or W. The D gene is left open where the match is weak. Expanded clones are given a class, and other clones once, few, many or no size at all.

-,TRBV9,TRBJ2-1,TRBD2,TGTGCCAGCAGCCCGGGGACTAGCGGGGGGGCCGAAAATGAGCAGTTCTTC,CASSPGTSGGAENEQFF
-,TRBV28,TRBJ1-2,-,TGTGCCAGCAGCGACCGCTATGGCTACACCTTC,CASSDRYGYTF
-,TRBV6-1,TRBJ2-7,-,TGTGCCAGCAGTGATAGGAGAATCCCCACCTACGAGCAGTACTTC,CASSDRRIPTYEQYF
-,TRBV18,TRBJ1-1,-,TGTGCCAGCTCACCACTTCCCCCTACGGGGAACACTGAAGCTTTCTTT,CASSPLPPTGNTEAFF
-,TRBV19,TRBJ2-7,-,TGTGCCAGTAGTATAGTGGGGGGCTCAGACGAGCAGTACTTC,CASSIVGGSDEQYF
-,TRBV6-6,TRBJ1-5,TRBD1,TGTGCCAGCAGCCAGACAGGGTACAATCAGCCCCAGCATTTT,CASSQTGYNQPQHF
-,TRBV30,TRBJ1-2,-,TGTGCCTGGAGTTCAGGGGCCCTACGCCGGCCGAGTGGCTACACCTTC,CAWSSGALRRPSGYTF
-,TRBV9,TRBJ2-1,-,TGTGCCAGCAGCGGATTTAGTAGAAATGAGCAGTTCTTC,CASSGFSRNEQFF
-,TRBV11-2,TRBJ2-7,TRBD1,TGTGCCAGCAGCTTGGGACAGTACTACGAGCAGTACTTC,CASSLGQYYEQYF
few,TRBV18,TRBJ1-2,-,TGTGCCAGCTCACCCAGGGAGGGCTATGGCTACACCTTC,CASSPREGYGYTF
-,TRBV7-2,TRBJ2-7,-,TGTGCCAGCAGCCTTTGGGACCGGACCGAGCAGTACTTC,CASSLWDRTEQYF
once,TRBV28,TRBJ1-6,-,TGTGCCAGCAGTCCCCGGGCGGGCAATTCACCCCTCCACTTT,CASSPRAGNSPLHF
few,TRBV27,TRBJ2-2,-,TGTGCCAGCAGTTTTGATACTGTCGCGAACACCGGGGAGCTGTTTTTT,CASSFDTVANTGELFF
-,TRBV19,TRBJ1-4,-,TGTGCCAGTAAGCCACAGGCCGGGAATGAAAAACTGTTTTTT,CASKPQAGNEKLFF
-,TRBV30,TRBJ2-7,TRBD2,TGTGCCTGGAGTCGACTAGCGGGGAGCTACGAGCAGTACTTC,CAWSRLAGSYEQYF
-,TRBV14,TRBJ2-1,-,TGTGCCAGCAGCCTCTCAGGACGGGGTTTGGATGAGCAGTTCTTC,CASSLSGRGLDEQFF
-,TRBV6-5,TRBJ1-1,-,TGTGCCAGCAGCCGCGGGAAGGAAGCTTTCTTT,CASSRGKEAFF
-,TRBV5-1,TRBJ2-2,-,TGCGCCAGCAGCTTGGGCCGGGAGACCGGGGAGCTGTTTTTT,CASSLGRETGELFF
-,TRBV25-1,TRBJ1-4,-,TGTGCCAGCAGTGAATCAGGGCAGGGGCAAGAAAAACTGTTTTTT,CASSESGQGQEKLFF
-,TRBV5-1,TRBJ1-1,TRBD1,TGCGCCAGCAGCACCCTGACAGGGGTGAACACTGAAGCTTTCTTT,CASSTLTGVNTEAFF
-,TRBV25-1,TRBJ1-2,TRBD1,TGTGCCAGCACCGGGACAGGGGGCCAAAACTATGGCTACACCTTC,CASTGTGGQNYGYTF
-,TRBV4-1,TRBJ2-5,-,TGCGCCAGCAGCCCCCGACTAATAGGGGGACGGGAGACCCAGTACTTC,CASSPRLIGGRETQYF
-,TRBV7-2,TRBJ2-1,-,TGTGCCAGCAGACCGGAGCTATACAATGAGCAGTTCTTC,CASRPELYNEQFF
-,TRBV5-4,TRBJ2-1,-,TGTGCCAGCAGCTTGGATGGCGCCGCGACCAATGAGCAGTTCTTC,CASSLDGAATNEQFF
-,TRBV7-2,TRBJ1-6,-,TGTGCCAGCAGCAAAGGTTGGGGGCCTCCCCTCCACTTT,CASSKGWGPPLHF
-,TRBV7-2,TRBJ2-7,TRBD2,TGTGCCAGCAGTCGACTAGCGGGAACCTACGAGCAGTACTTC,CASSRLAGTYEQYF
-,TRBV7-9,TRBJ1-5,TRBD1,TGTGCCAGCAGCCGGGGACAGGCAAGCAATCAGCCCCAGCATTTT,CASSRGQASNQPQHF
-,TRBV30,TRBJ2-5,-,TGTGCCTACACTCTTTTCGAGACCCAGTACTTC,CAYTLFETQYF
-,TRBV18,TRBJ1-5,-,TGTGCCAGCTCACCGGGGGGTAATCAGCCCCAGCATTTT,CASSPGGNQPQHF
-,TRBV7-2,TRBJ1-2,-,TGTGCCAGCAGCTTATCTTGGGGCGAGGGGTATGGCTACACCTTC,CASSLSWGEGYGYTF
-,TRBV14,TRBJ2-7,-,TGTGCCAGCAGCCAAGATCGGAGGAAGCAGTACTTC,CASSQDRRKQYF
-,TRBV27,TRBJ2-2,-,TGTGCCAGCAGTTTTTGGGGTCTCCGATCCGGGGAGCTGTTTTTT,CASSFWGLRSGELFF
-,TRBV9,TRBJ1-5,-,TGTGCCAGCAGCGTAGGGAGTGGGAGCAATCAGCCCCAGCATTTT,CASSVGSGSNQPQHF
-,TRBV28,TRBJ2-3,-,TGTGCCAGCAGTTTGAGGGGGGGACCCGACATTGGGATCGTTCTTACGCAGTATTTT,CASSLRGGPDIGIVLTQYF
-,TRBV27,TRBJ2-3,-,TGTGCCAGCAGTCCCGTGGCGGTACACACAGATACGCAGTATTTT,CASSPVAVHTDTQYF